Ten or more counts support the clone carrying this T cell receptor (beta chain). Its antigen is as yet unknown. Quantitative 5'-RACE with molecular barcodes was used to make the TCR beta libraries. TCRdb reprocessed the 5' RACE reads with MiXCR, giving one entry per CDR3 protein. The sample includes under 950,000 distinct CDR3 sequences, around 20% of them seen just once. The data originate from a study of CD8 T cells in ankylosing spondylitis. Trimming at V came to 4 bases and at J to 2 bases, leaving 4 bases not matched to a gene. The CDR3 totals 14 residues. Study-wide points: Reactive arthritis synovial fluid and blood previously showed some of these motif variants. Disease-linked clones had a CD8+ phenotype and relatively low frequency in peripheral blood. Within ankylosing spondylitis blood, a TCR beta motif made up of roughly eight highly homologous variants appeared to be characteristic.

V is TRBV12-3 or TRBV12-4 and J is TRBJ2-7; 8 bases fit TRBD1. The sequence came from a male donor with ankylosing spondylitis. Material for sequencing was blood, either unsorted or a sorted T cell fraction (not recorded which). CDR3 amino acids: CASSSRTGPYEQYF. The DNA of the CDR3 is TGTGCCAGCAGTTCTAGGACAGGGCCCTACGAGCAGTACTTC.